This TCR beta chain was retrieved from a study of shared clonotypes between healthy human individuals. Assay: immunoSEQ multiplex PCR; the TCRdb copy retains only in-frame clones and omits some. Of over a million clones in the sample, 75% to 85% are singletons; the top ten hold roughly 0.61%. Trimming left V 1 base short and J 6 bases short, with 7 bases between. Germline V CDR1 and CDR2: SGHVS, FQNEAQ. The CDR3 has 13 amino acids. In this sample, this clone turned up many times. At the DNA level, this CDR3 is encoded by other sequences in the same sample as well. The split of CD4+ cells yielded CD45RA+ naive and CD45RA-negative memory subsets.

The receptor comes from a man aged 18 to 29 in good health. Some clones in this sample may be carry-over from other donors' samples. The specimen was memory CD4+ T cells from PBMCs. This sample's subset: CD45RA-negative fraction. This chain connects TRBV7-8 to TRBJ1-5; no definite D call. The DNA of the CDR3 is TGTGCCAGCAGCTTAGAACGGCCTCAGCCCCAGCATTTT. Residues: CASSLERPQPQHF.